This TCR beta chain was sequenced in a study of read filtering for tumor transcriptome and immune sequencing. At the level of the study: Per sample, TCR-region reads ranged about 3.5 to 11 million by IR-seq, roughly 85 to 1,300 by RNA-seq.

This CDR3 has 14 amino acids. Per germline, CDR1 DFQATT and CDR2 SNEGSKA (reference sequence). Trimming took off 0 bases at V and 3 bases at J, with 11 bases between the two ends. From around 440 ng of RNA, a library with molecular barcoded alpha/delta and beta/gamma adaptors was made. TCRdb recomputed calls from the reads with MiXCR, one row per CDR3 protein. The sample lists 9,000 to 9,500 distinct CDR3 sequences; 16% were seen once. This clonotype has at least ten counts. The antigen is unknown. Study conclusions and caveats: Approximately 87% of IR-seq clonotypes had a single read, yet these held 3.5% to 4.5% of reads.

The sequencing input was a population of CD138-negative cells sorted from bone marrow. The TCR sequence derives from a donor aged 40 or older with multiple myeloma. The J gene is TRBJ2-5, the V gene TRBV20-1; D is possibly TRBD2 (6 bases). The CDR3 sequence is CSARERDSEETQYF. DNA of the CDR3: TGCAGTGCTAGAGAACGGGACTCTGAAGAGACCCAGTACTTC.